A single sample is the source of the 13 T cell receptor beta chains below, sequenced in a study of blood T cell repertoires in COVID-19. Sequenced by immunoSEQ multiplex PCR; TCRdb stores in-frame clones only, minus some. The sample lists fewer than 120,000 clones, around 68% occurring once. The sequencing sample was made of peripheral blood. The receptors here all came from a woman in her sixties or seventies with acute or convalescent COVID-19.

The chain employs TRBV7-3 and TRBJ2-2; perhaps TRBD2 as D (7 bases). The CDR3 extends over 14 amino acids. Germline CDR1 and CDR2: SGHTA and FQGTGA. Trimming left V 5 bases short and J 7 bases short, with 14 bases between. The CDR3 reads CASSATGRVGELFF. The CDR3 DNA reads as TGTGCCAGCAGCGCCACAGGGAGGGTCGGGGAGCTGTTTTTT.

The chain joins TRBV29-1 to TRBJ2-3; tentatively, D is TRBD2 (6 bases). Germline V gene lookup returns CDR1 SQVTM and CDR2 ANQGSEA. The V gene lost 2 bases and the J gene lost 0 bases, with 9 bases spanning the gap. The length of the CDR3 is 14 residues. CDR3 sequence: CSVERRGSTDTQYF. CDR3 sequence (DNA): TGCAGCGTTGAACGGAGGGGAAGCACAGATACGCAGTATTTT.

The CDR3 DNA is TGTGCCAGCAGCTCGGACAGGGGGAGAGAGACCCAGTACTTC. Encoded protein: CASSSDRGRETQYF. The genes are TRBV7-2 and TRBJ2-5, with 10 bases that match TRBD1. CDR1 is SGHTA, CDR2 FQGNSA, per germline. CDR3 length: 14 amino acids. V lost 4 bases, J lost 4 bases, and 3 bases stayed unmatched.

This clone was counted only a few times. The chain recombines TRBV7-9 with TRBJ1-1; D remains unclear. V was cut by 2 bases and J by 3 bases, with 13 bases left in between. The CDR3 is 15 residues long. CDR1 SEHNR and CDR2 FQNEAQ come from the germline V gene (reference sequence). This CDR3 reads CASSLSFLEDTEAFF. The CDR3 DNA sequence: TGTGCCAGCAGCTTATCCTTCTTAGAGGACACTGAAGCTTTCTTT.

V and J are TRBV7-2 and TRBJ2-3; a possible D gene is TRBD2 (7 bases). The CDR3 is 17 amino acids. Trimming took off 5 bases at V and 2 bases at J, with 20 bases between the two ends. Per the germline V gene, CDR1 is SGHTA and CDR2 is FQGNSA. Written as DNA, the CDR3 is TGTGCCAGCAGCCCCGACGGGGGGCTATTTCTCACAGATACGCAGTATTTT. Translated, it gives CASSPDGGLFLTDTQYF.

This clone was counted once. The chain couples TRBV30 to TRBJ1-2, with D uncertain. Germline-derived CDR1 and CDR2 are GTSNPN and SVGIG (reference sequence). There are 14 residues in the CDR3. Deletions cut 0 bases from V and 4 bases from J, with 12 bases between. The DNA of the CDR3 is TGTGCCTGGAGTGTAGCCCGATTTGGCTATGGCTACACCTTC. Translated: CAWSVARFGYGYTF.

The chain employs TRBV3-1 (or the pseudogene TRBV3-2) and TRBJ1-3; the D is unclear. The V gene's germline CDR1 is LGHDT and CDR2 YNNKEL (reference sequence). V lost 0 bases and J lost 0, with 6 bases in between. This CDR3 is 15 amino acids long. The CDR3 spells CASSQERVSGNTIYF. The CDR3 region has the DNA TGTGCCAGCAGCCAAGAGAGAGTCTCTGGAAACACCATATATTTT.

The rearrangement uses TRBV10-3 and TRBJ1-1; D is ambiguous. The CDR3 spans 13 residues. The V end lost 5 bases, the J end lost 2 bases, and 9 bases lay between the germline ends. Germline-derived CDR1 and CDR2 are ENHRY and SYGVKD. As DNA, the CDR3 is TGTGCCATCAGTCGGACTGATAACACTGAAGCTTTCTTT. Residues: CAISRTDNTEAFF.

J is TRBJ1-1 and V is TRBV6-6, with D uncertain. The germline V gene encodes CDR1 MNHNY and CDR2 SVGAGI (reference sequence). The CDR3 is 15 residues long. Trimming cost V 4 bases and J 0 bases, with 12 bases left between them. The CDR3 region has the DNA TGTGCCAGCAGTTTTCAGGCCCCCCTGAACACTGAAGCTTTCTTT. Translation gives CASSFQAPLNTEAFF.

V and J are TRBV20-1 and TRBJ1-3, with TRBD1 as a possible D gene (5 bases). The germline gives CDR1 DFQATT, CDR2 SNEGSKA (reference sequence). Trimming shortened V by 3 bases and J by 0 bases, and 12 bases separated the two germline ends. This CDR3 is built from 15 residues. CDR3 sequence: CSASRGSISGNTIYF. The CDR3 DNA reads as TGCAGTGCTAGTCGGGGGTCCATCTCTGGAAACACCATATATTTT.

The chain uses TRBV11-2 and TRBJ2-7; the D gene is possibly TRBD1 (6 bases). Germline V gene lookup returns CDR1 SGHAT and CDR2 FQNNGV. This CDR3 is 14 amino acids long. The ends were cut back, 2 bases at V and 2 bases at J, with 10 bases in the middle. CDR3 nucleotides: TGTGCCAGCAGCTTAACACAGGGTCCCTACGAGCAGTACTTC. Its protein is CASSLTQGPYEQYF.

In this sample, this clone turned up a few times. J is TRBJ2-1 and V is TRBV7-3, with 11 bases that match TRBD2. The V segment lost 5 bases and the J segment 4 bases; nucleotides outside the gene matches: 7. The CDR3 is 16 amino acids. Germline V CDR1 and CDR2: SGHTA, FQGTGA. CDR3: CASSVTSGESYNEQFF. CDR3 coding DNA: TGTGCCAGCAGCGTGACTAGCGGGGAGTCATACAATGAGCAGTTCTTC. Drawing the rest from reference TRBV7-3 and TRBJ2-1, the complete variable domain is GAGVSQTPSNKVTEKGKYVELRCDPISGHTALYWYRQSLGQGPEFLIYFQGTGAADDSGLPNDRFFAVRPEGSVSTLKIQRTERGDSAVYLCASSVTSGESYNEQFFGPGTRLTVL.

This clone was seen more than once but under ten times. The chain carries TRBV24-1 and TRBJ1-2; D unclear. V was pared by 6 bases and J by 5 bases, with 21 bases between. CDR1 is KGHDR and CDR2 is SFDVKD in the germline V gene. The CDR3 spans 16 residues. The CDR3 loop reads CATSPHGKTEIYGYTF. As DNA, the CDR3 is TGTGCCACCAGTCCCCACGGGAAGACCGAAATATATGGCTACACCTTC.